The 27 T cell receptor beta chains reported below all come from one sample, sequenced in a study of cytomegalovirus exposure and HLA in healthy donors. 13 Jbeta primers and 60 Vbeta primers were used for the PCR. TCRdb's copy holds only in-frame clones and misses some; the assay was immunoSEQ multiplex PCR. The data contain 210,000 or so clones, 65% to 80% of them singletons. The sequenced material came from PBMCs. The receptors were sampled from a man aged 35 to 55 in good health and CMV-seronegative.

The CDR3 DNA follows: TGTGCCAGCAGCTCCCTGGCAGCGGGAGGTCATGAGCAGTTCTTC. Amino acid sequence: CASSSLAAGGHEQFF. V is TRBV7-9 and J is TRBJ2-1, with 9 bases that match TRBD2. V was clipped by 4 bases and J by 8 bases; unmatched bases: 9. CDR1 SEHNR and CDR2 FQNEAQ come from the germline V gene (reference sequence). There are 15 residues in the CDR3.

The sample holds a few counts of this clone. The chain couples TRBV10-1 to TRBJ2-2, with D tentatively TRBD2 (6 bases). Trimming pared 4 bases from V and 5 bases from J, leaving 11 bases between. The CDR3 length is 14 residues. CDR1 is WNHNN and CDR2 is SYGVQD in the germline V gene (reference sequence). The CDR3 DNA reads as TGCGCCAGCAGTGTCGGGAGCGGGACCGGGGAGCTGTTTTTT. This codes for CASSVGSGTGELFF.

The chain combines TRBV27 with TRBJ2-1, with 11 bases identical to TRBD2. V was pared by 5 bases and J by 6 bases, with 9 bases of the junction left unmatched. CDR3 size: 16 residues. The germline V gene encodes CDR1 MNHEY and CDR2 SMNVEV (reference sequence). The chain's CDR3 is CASSPLAGGFTNEQFF. CDR3 in DNA: TGTGCCAGCAGTCCCTTAGCGGGAGGGTTTACCAATGAGCAGTTCTTC.

This rearrangement joins TRBV9 to TRBJ2-2; TRBD2 aligns across 9 bases. The V segment lost 5 bases and the J segment 8 bases; nucleotides outside the gene matches: 1. The CDR3 sequence is 12 residues long. Germline CDR1 is SGDLS and CDR2 is YYNGEE. CDR3 sequence: CASRREGGELFF. Here the CDR3 DNA reads TGTGCCAGCAGGCGGGAGGGGGGGGAGCTGTTTTTT.

J is TRBJ1-6 and V is TRBV5-1; D ambiguous. The CDR3 has 13 residues. The germline V gene has CDR1 SGHRS and CDR2 YFSETQ. Trimming pared 5 bases from V and 10 bases from J, leaving 13 bases between. This CDR3 reads CASRAAGGSPLHF. CDR3 in DNA: TGCGCCAGCAGGGCAGCCGGAGGATCACCCCTCCACTTT.

The chain has TRBV9 and TRBJ1-1; D gene ambiguous. CDR1 is SGDLS, CDR2 YYNGEE, per germline. V was cut by 0 bases and J by 5 bases, with 11 bases left in between. The CDR3 is 14 residues long. The CDR3 sequence: CASSVAGIGTEAFF. As DNA, the CDR3 is TGTGCCAGCAGCGTAGCGGGAATCGGAACTGAAGCTTTCTTT.

The gene calls are TRBV19 and TRBJ2-3; D gene unclear. Germline V gene lookup returns CDR1 LNHDA and CDR2 SQIVND (reference sequence). The CDR3 length is 14 residues. Trimming stripped 3 bases from V and 6 bases from J, with 13 bases between. The CDR3 loop is CASSIRLVVDTQYF. The CDR3 DNA follows: TGTGCCAGTAGTATCCGGCTAGTGGTCGATACGCAGTATTTT.

The chain carries TRBV4-1 and TRBJ2-7; 7 bases are shared with TRBD1. CDR1 is MGHRA and CDR2 is YSYEKL in the germline V gene. This CDR3 has 14 residues. J was trimmed by 3 bases and V by 2 bases; bases with no gene match: 4. The CDR3 DNA reads TGCGCCAGCAGCCAAAAGGGACAGAACTACGAGCAGTACTTC. It translates to CASSQKGQNYEQYF.

This clone was counted a single time. This chain uses TRBV4-1 with TRBJ2-7, with 7 bases identical to TRBD1. J lost 0 bases, V lost 0 bases, and 2 bases had no gene match. This CDR3 is 15 amino acids long. Germline V lookup: CDR1 MGHRA, CDR2 YSYEKL. CDR3 in amino acids: CASSQDRQGSYEQYF. CDR3 coding DNA: TGCGCCAGCAGCCAAGATCGACAGGGCTCCTACGAGCAGTACTTC.

This clone was recorded once. The chain has TRBV7-6 and TRBJ2-3; D uncertain. This CDR3 has 15 residues. The germline gives CDR1 SGHVS, CDR2 FNYEAQ. Trimming left V 1 base short and J 0 bases short, with 8 bases between. CDR3 coding DNA: TGTGCCAGCAGCTTAGGGCGGCGGAGCACAGATACGCAGTATTTT. This encodes CASSLGRRSTDTQYF. The full variable domain, its missing parts supplied by reference TRBV7-6 and TRBJ2-3, is GAGVSQSPRYKVTKRGQDVALRCDPISGHVSLYWYRQALGQGPEFLTYFNYEAQQDKSGLPNDRFSAERPEGSISTLTIQRTEQRDSAMYRCASSLGRRSTDTQYFGPGTRLTVL.

V and J are TRBV21-1 and TRBJ1-6; no DNA check was done on the table's D call, TRBD1. TRBV21-1 is a listed pseudogene. This CDR3 contains 14 residues. Written as DNA, the CDR3 is TGTGCCAGCAGCAAGGACAGTCTTGATTCACCCCTCCACTTT. It encodes CASSKDSLDSPLHF.

This clone has more than one count but fewer than ten. The chain recombines TRBV28 with TRBJ1-2, with D tentatively TRBD1 (5 bases). The germline CDR1 and CDR2 sequences are MDHEN and SYDVKM. This CDR3 has 14 residues. The V gene lost 7 bases and the J gene lost 6 bases, with 18 bases spanning the gap. The DNA for the CDR3 is TGTGCCAGCACGTACTCGACAGACCCCAATGGCTACACCTTC. Its protein is CASTYSTDPNGYTF.

This clone was found once. The rearrangement joins TRBV19 to TRBJ2-5, with a possible D match to TRBD1 (6 bases). The CDR3 spans 15 residues. V was clipped by 4 bases and J by 3 bases, with 15 bases between them. Germline loops: CDR1 LNHDA, CDR2 SQIVND (reference sequence). Here the CDR3 reads CASSNYLDREETQYF. The CDR3 DNA is TGTGCCAGTAGTAACTACCTGGACAGAGAAGAGACCCAGTACTTC. The variable domain in full, with the rest retrieved from reference TRBV19 and TRBJ2-5, is DGGITQSPKYLFRKEGQNVTLSCEQNLNHDAMYWYRQDPGQGLRLIYYSQIVNDFQKGDIAEGYSVSREKKESFPLTVTSAQKNPTAFYLCASSNYLDREETQYFGPGTRLLVL.

This chain joins TRBV10-3 and TRBJ2-7; maybe TRBD2 (5 bases). The V gene lost 10 bases and the J gene lost 5 bases, with 15 bases spanning the gap. Germline CDR1 ENHRY, CDR2 SYGVKD. The CDR3 extends over 12 amino acids. The CDR3 protein is CASAGNSDEQYF. CDR3 in DNA: TGTGCCAGCGCCGGGAATTCGGACGAGCAGTACTTC.

The chain joins TRBV4-1 to TRBJ2-1; TRBD1 matches at 10 bases. The CDR3 has 17 residues. V dropped 3 bases and J dropped 3; count of bases not matched to a gene: 8. The germline V gene has CDR1 MGHRA and CDR2 YSYEKL. The CDR3 sequence is CASSHQDRGQGYNEQFF. The CDR3 DNA reads as TGCGCCAGCAGCCACCAAGACAGGGGGCAGGGCTACAATGAGCAGTTCTTC.

On this clone: An end of the junction differs from the germline gene, which may be a read error. V and J are TRBV7-2 and TRBJ2-5; 16 nucleotides match TRBD2. CDR3 length: 17 residues. Germline loops: CDR1 SGHTA, CDR2 FQGNSA. The CDR3 DNA sequence: TGTGCCAGCAGCTACGGGACTAGCGGGGGGGTACGAGAGACCCGGTACTTC. This encodes CASSYGTSGGVRETRYF.

This chain uses TRBV10-3 with TRBJ2-5, with 11 bases matching TRBD2. The CDR3 is 16 residues long. V shed 5 bases, J shed 5 bases, and the junction held 10 bases outside the gene matches. Germline V gene data show CDR1 as ENHRY and CDR2 as SYGVKD. CDR3 DNA sequence: TGTGCCATCAGTCCGAGTAGCGGGGGGGCCGTGGAGACCCAGTACTTC. Translation gives CAISPSSGGAVETQYF.

The CDR3 DNA reads TGTGCCAGCTCACCGGGGACAGGGGACGAGCAGTACTTC. Translation: CASSPGTGDEQYF. The genes are TRBV18 and TRBJ2-7, with TRBD1 matching over 10 bases. Per the germline V gene, CDR1 is KGHSH and CDR2 is LQKENI. The CDR3 is made up of 13 amino acids. V lost 3 bases and J lost 5; bases outside the gene matches: 1.

The gene calls are TRBV28 and TRBJ2-1, with D hard to call. CDR3 size: 17 residues. Germline V gives CDR1 MDHEN, CDR2 SYDVKM. V was clipped by 5 bases and J by 0 bases, with 17 bases between them. CDR3 sequence: CASSPQPRRSSYNEQFF. The DNA for the CDR3 is TGTGCCAGCAGTCCCCAACCGAGGCGGAGCTCCTACAATGAGCAGTTCTTC. Filled out from reference TRBV28 and TRBJ2-1, the complete variable domain reads DVKVTQSSRYLVKRTGEKVFLECVQDMDHENMFWYRQDPGLGLRLIYFSYDVKMKEKGDIPEGYSVSREKKERFSLILESASTNQTSMYLCASSPQPRRSSYNEQFFGPGTRLTVL.

The CDR3 here is CAWSAAQALNSPLHF. The CDR3 nucleotides are TGTGCCTGGAGTGCGGCCCAGGCCCTTAATTCACCCCTCCACTTT. V is TRBV30 and J is TRBJ1-6; no definite D call. Germline V CDR1 and CDR2: GTSNPN, SVGIG (reference sequence). The CDR3 is 15 amino acids. V dropped 1 base and J dropped 6 bases, with 13 bases sitting between them.

The rearrangement links TRBV13 to TRBJ1-2, with D unresolved. Trimming stripped 3 bases from V and 6 bases from J, with 14 bases between. Germline lookup yields CDR1 PRHDT and CDR2 FYEKMQ (reference sequence). This CDR3 contains 14 residues. CDR3 loop: CASSLAPARNGYTF. In DNA form, the CDR3 reads TGTGCCAGCAGCTTGGCCCCGGCTAGGAATGGCTACACCTTC. Based on the CDR3 plus reference TRBV13 and TRBJ1-2, the full variable domain is AAGVIQSPRHLIKEKRETATLKCYPIPRHDTVYWYQQGPGQDPQFLISFYEKMQSDKGSIPDRFSAQQFSDYHSELNMSSLELGDSALYFCASSLAPARNGYTFGSGTRLTVV.

The CDR3: CASSRAGLSGNTIYF. CDR3 sequence (DNA): TGTGCCAGCTCACGGGCAGGTCTCTCTGGAAACACCATATATTTT. This chain joins TRBV18 and TRBJ1-3; no clear D gene. Germline CDR1 and CDR2: KGHSH and LQKENI. V lost 4 bases and J 0 bases, leaving 10 bases between the germline ends. The CDR3 loop spans 15 amino acids. The variable domain in full, completed from reference TRBV18 and TRBJ1-3, reads NAGVMQNPRHLVRRRGQEARLRCSPMKGHSHVYWYRQLPEEGLKFMVYLQKENIIDESGMPKERFSAEFPKEGPSILRIQQVVRGDSAAYFCASSRAGLSGNTIYFGEGSWLTVV.

The rearrangement links TRBV16 to TRBJ2-1, with D tentatively TRBD1 (6 bases). The CDR3 extends over 17 amino acids. Trimming removed 1 base at V and 7 bases at J, with 20 bases between. Germline V CDR1 and CDR2: KGHSY, FQNENV. DNA for the CDR3: TGTGCCAGCAGCCAATTAGGGGACCCAGGGGTGAGGAATGAGCAGTTCTTC. It is translated as CASSQLGDPGVRNEQFF.

CDR3 sequence (DNA): TGTGCCAGCAGCGCGACAGGGTCTTACGAGCAGTACTTC. This codes for CASSATGSYEQYF. The gene calls are TRBV7-9 and TRBJ2-7; 7 nucleotides agree with TRBD1. The CDR3 spans 13 residues. CDR1 and CDR2 from the germline V gene are SEHNR and FQNEAQ (reference sequence). V trimming: 5 bases; J trimming: 4 bases; junction bases outside the gene matches: 5.

The rearrangement joins TRBV2 to TRBJ2-2, with TRBD1 identical over 8 bases. In germline, CDR1 is SNHLY, CDR2 FYNNEI. The CDR3 contains 16 residues. J was trimmed by 4 bases and V by 6 bases; bases with no gene match: 10. In nucleotides, the CDR3 is TGTGCCAGCAGGGGCAGGGGGCGCGCCGGCACCGGGGAGCTGTTTTTT. This translates into CASRGRGRAGTGELFF.

V is TRBV27 and J is TRBJ1-5, with unresolved D. Trimming cost V 0 bases and J 0 bases, with 6 bases left between them. Germline V gene data show CDR1 as MNHEY and CDR2 as SMNVEV (reference sequence). There are 15 residues in the CDR3. CDR3 sequence: CASSLSSYSNQPQHF. CDR3 DNA sequence: TGTGCCAGCAGTTTATCCTCCTATAGCAATCAGCCCCAGCATTTT.

V and J are TRBV6-5 and TRBJ1-2; tentatively, D is TRBD1 (5 bases). CDR1 is MNHEY and CDR2 is SVGAGI in the germline V gene. With 6 bases removed from V and 0 bases from J, the gap between germline ends came to 14 bases. The length of the CDR3 is 15 residues. CDR3 residues: CASSPRQLANYGYTF. The CDR3 nucleotides read TGTGCCAGCAGCCCAAGACAGCTGGCTAACTATGGCTACACCTTC.